This T cell receptor (beta chain) was profiled in a study of blood T cell repertoires in COVID-19. The CDR3 length is 15 residues. CDR1 and CDR2 from the germline V gene are GTSNPN and SVGIG (reference sequence). V lost 4 bases and J 6 bases, leaving 16 bases between the germline ends. Original methodology: For nucleated cells, counts were estimated from reference gene primer amplification. The table came from immunoSEQ multiplex PCR; TCRdb's copy has only in-frame clones and leaves some out. V and J calls and clone size are copied from that table; D and trimming were computed from the DNA. Of about 130,000 clones listed, about 80% were seen once; the top ten hold 10% to 14%.

The sequence derives from a human donor in a cohort sampled during active COVID-19. Source material: peripheral blood. This chain uses TRBV30 with TRBJ1-6; D unclear. The CDR3 bases are TGTGCCTGGATGGTAAGGCGCGGAGGTAATTCACCCCTCCACTTT. Amino acids: CAWMVRRGGNSPLHF.